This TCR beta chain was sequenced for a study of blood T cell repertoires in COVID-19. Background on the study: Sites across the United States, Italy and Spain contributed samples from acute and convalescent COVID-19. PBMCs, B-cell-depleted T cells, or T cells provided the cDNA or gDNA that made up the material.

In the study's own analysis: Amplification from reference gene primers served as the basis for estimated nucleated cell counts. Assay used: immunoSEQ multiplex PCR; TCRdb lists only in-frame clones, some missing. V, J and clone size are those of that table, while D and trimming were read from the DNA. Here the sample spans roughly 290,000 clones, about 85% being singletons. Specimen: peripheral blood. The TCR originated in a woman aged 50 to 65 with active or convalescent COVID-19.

The CDR3 sequence: CASSQGSWAGGDNNEQFF. The DNA for the CDR3 is TGTGCCAGCAGCCAAGGCTCCTGGGCGGGGGGTGATAACAATGAGCAGTTCTTC. The rearrangement links TRBV3-1 (or the pseudogene TRBV3-2) to TRBJ2-1; 8 bases agree with TRBD2. This CDR3 has 18 residues. Looked up from germline, CDR1 is LGHDT and CDR2 is YNNKEL (reference sequence). The V and J ends lost 1 base and 5 bases, in that order; junction bases with no gene match: 13.